The present entry profiles one TCR beta chain with its context. At least ten counts were recorded for this clonotype. This clone's antigen is unknown. Base qualities are not provided; no much larger clone lies one nucleotide away. The study was a case-control design nested within a healthcare worker cohort in London, UK, with weekly nasopharyngeal swab PCR tests and blood sampling. Healthcare workers were recruited between 23 and 31 March 2020, during the week of the UK lockdown, and were followed weekly for up to about 15 weeks. Library preparation employed 5' RACE. TCRdb lists the instrument as NextSeq 500. The TCR library protocol attached unique molecular identifiers to individual cDNA molecules to correct for sequencing error and PCR bias. Sequencing covered both TCR alpha and beta chains, and within each sample the abundances of alpha and beta sequences were tightly co-correlated. On the study's bioinformatics: V gene, J gene and CDR3 annotation of TCR sequences was performed with Decombinator V4. Expanded TCRs were defined as changing significantly between any two time points under a Poisson model with p below 0.0001. Abundances of TCRs were expressed as counts per million after normalisation to the total number of TCRs sequenced in each sample. MAIT TCRs were defined by TRAV1-2 paired with TRAJ12, TRAJ20 or TRAJ33, and iNKT TCRs by TRAV10 paired with TRAJ18. VDJdb, accessed 1 November 2021, was searched for CMV, EBV and SARS-CoV-2 annotated TCRs, with TCRs annotated for multiple antigens excluded. TCRdb trimmed the raw reads at Q25, called clones with MiXCR and kept productive beta chains. Rows with one shared CDR3 protein collapse into an entry with the most common genes and DNA. TCRdb's processing, not the authors', yielded these V and J calls. For this sample there are roughly 34,000 distinct CDR3 sequences; over 5% appear just once. The ten largest clones take up approximately 7.5% of the sample.

The CDR3 runs 14 amino acids, cysteine and phenylalanine included. Only CDR3 DNA is held: 42 bases, read in frame from base 1. Per the germline V gene (reference sequence), DFQATT is the CDR1 and SNEGSKA is the CDR2. V loses 3 bases of germline sequence and J loses 0 bases, and the interval between the two ends is 11 bases. This sample was taken from a study of early T cells in non-severe SARS-CoV-2 infection (dated by TCRdb to about 2021). Background for the entire study: Because TCR sequencing relied on bulk RNA taken from unsorted whole blood, pairing of alpha and beta chains was not possible.

Broad study findings and their caveats: Matching against VDJdb was skewed toward anti-spike CD8 responses, likely underestimated virus-specific expansions, and missed private and CD4 specificities.

The receptor comes from an adult who was a healthcare worker with PCR-confirmed SARS-CoV-2 infection or an uninfected control (not recorded which). Sample: whole blood. The rearrangement joined TRBV20-1 to TRBJ1-1; a tentative D match to TRBD1 spans 5 bases. For the CDR3, the sequence is CSASPGLMNTEAFF. The DNA sequence reads TGCAGTGCTAGCCCGGGGCTAATGAACACTGAAGCTTTCTTT.